This TCR beta chain was found in a study of blood T cells in healthy people across ages. Study-wide context: Template switching recovered approximately one barcoded beta molecule for every two T cells.

Findings of the study overall: Across the age range, TCR beta diversity per million T cells fell in a roughly linear way.

Concerning this clonotype itself: The antigen remains undetermined.

Primers used in a second PCR of roughly 6 to 11 cycles were a sample-barcoded 5' primer and a J-beta primer mix. Via MiXCR, TCRdb re-called the 5' RACE reads, giving one row per CDR3 protein. The table lists roughly 1,300,000 distinct CDR3 sequences, 59% of them singletons, with over 5.5% in the top ten. Trimming pared 3 bases from V and 3 bases from J, leaving 6 bases between. In germline, CDR1 is LGHDT, CDR2 YNNKEL (reference sequence). The CDR3 consists of 12 residues. Sequencing was performed on blood. The chain links TRBV3-1 to TRBJ2-7; D is undetermined. This sequence originates from a man aged 18 to 29 in good health. CDR3: CASSQRFYEQYF. CDR3 bases: TGTGCCAGCAGCCAGCGCTTCTACGAGCAGTACTTC.